Sequencing of this TCR beta chain was carried out in a study of cytomegalovirus exposure and HLA in healthy donors. This table comes from immunoSEQ multiplex PCR, and its TCRdb copy is limited to in-frame clones, with some not included. This sample has 250,000 to 350,000 clones, with roughly 90% found just once. Trimming removed 6 bases at V and 4 bases at J, with 15 bases between. Germline loops: CDR1 MDHEN, CDR2 SYDVKM. CDR3 size: 14 residues. The specimen was PBMCs. V is TRBV28 and J is TRBJ1-2; D uncertain. This receptor was identified in a woman aged 25 to 45 in good health and CMV-seropositive. DNA for the CDR3: TGTGCCAGCAGAACCGGACCTCAGAGCTATGGCTACACCTTC. Encoded protein: CASRTGPQSYGYTF.